What follows are 9 T cell receptor beta chains derived from one specimen sequenced in a study of OX40 agonist ivuxolimab in advanced cancers. The data were produced by immunoSEQ multiplex PCR, yet TCRdb's version contains in-frame clones alone and is incomplete. The sample comprises around 100,000 clones, 90% of which are singletons, and around 0.16% rests with the top ten. Sequencing was performed on CD4+ or CD8+ T cells sorted from blood, taken in a trial of the OX40 agonist ivuxolimab. The receptors were gathered from an adult with an advanced solid tumor such as melanoma, head and neck, liver or kidney cancer.

The J gene is TRBJ2-7, the V gene TRBV7-2, with 10 bases fitting TRBD1. V gave up 5 bases and J gave up 7 bases; unmatched junction bases: 8. CDR1 and CDR2 (germline): SGHTA, FQGNSA. CDR3 length equals 14 residues. CDR3 region: CASSLDRGRGEQYF. The CDR3 DNA is TGTGCCAGCAGCCTAGACAGGGGGCGAGGGGAGCAGTACTTC. The full variable domain, with the rest looked up from reference TRBV7-2 and TRBJ2-7, is GAGVSQSPSNKVTEKGKDVELRCDPISGHTALYWYRQSLGQGLEFLIYFQGNSAPDKSGLPSDRFSAERTGGSVSTLTIQRTQQEDSAVYLCASSLDRGRGEQYFGPGTRLTVT.

The CDR3 sequence is CASSLVLGQGINIQYF. DNA of the CDR3: TGCGCCAGCAGCTTGGTCTTGGGGCAGGGCATAAACATTCAGTACTTC. The chain has TRBV5-1 and TRBJ2-4, with D possibly being TRBD1 (5 bases). CDR1 is SGHRS and CDR2 is YFSETQ in the germline V gene. V was shortened by 0 bases and J by 6 bases, with 16 bases between the two germline ends. The CDR3 is 16 amino acids.

V is TRBV5-1 and J is TRBJ2-1; 8 nucleotides match TRBD1. In germline, CDR1 is SGHRS, CDR2 YFSETQ. Trimming cost V 3 bases and J 4 bases; bases outside gene matches: 6. This CDR3 spans 15 amino acids. The CDR3 reads CASSSPGQAYNEQFF. The CDR3 DNA follows: TGCGCCAGCAGCTCGCCGGGACAGGCTTACAATGAGCAGTTCTTC.

The chain has TRBV19 and TRBJ2-4; D unresolved. The germline gives CDR1 LNHDA, CDR2 SQIVND (reference sequence). There are 16 residues in the CDR3. V was clipped by 1 base and J by 5 bases, with 15 bases between them. CDR3 protein: CASSIGKSRTQNIQYF. The CDR3 nucleotides read TGTGCCAGTAGTATAGGAAAATCGCGGACCCAAAACATTCAGTACTTC.

This clone came up once. The chain links TRBV28 to TRBJ1-3, with 9 bases aligning to TRBD1. The CDR3 has 17 residues. Unmatched junction bases numbered 8, after V lost 5 bases and J lost 0 bases. Germline CDR1 reads MDHEN; CDR2 reads SYDVKM. The CDR3 region has the DNA TGTGCCAGCAGTCGTCCCGGGACAGGGAGCTCTGGAAACACCATATATTTT. Translation gives CASSRPGTGSSGNTIYF.

The rearrangement uses TRBV5-6 and TRBJ1-2; no clear D gene. Germline values: CDR1 SGHDT, CDR2 YYEEEE. This CDR3 is 17 amino acids long. Trimming removed 5 bases from V and 0 bases from J, with 20 bases in between. Written as DNA, the CDR3 is TGTGCCAGCAGTACTTACGGACGGACCGAAGCTAACTATGGCTACACCTTC. This encodes CASSTYGRTEANYGYTF.

The chain carries TRBV29-1 and TRBJ2-7; 11 bases agree with TRBD2. The CDR3 has 15 residues. The V and J ends lost 4 bases and 0 bases, in that order; junction bases with no gene match: 5. Germline CDR1 and CDR2: SQVTM and ANQGSEA. The CDR3 DNA sequence: TGCAGCGTTGCGGACCTAGCGGGAGGCTCCTACGAGCAGTACTTC. Encoded protein: CSVADLAGGSYEQYF.

The chain combines TRBV19 with TRBJ1-5; D possibly corresponds to TRBD1 (5 bases). This CDR3 comprises 16 residues. Trimming removed 1 base from V and 7 bases from J, with 17 bases in between. Germline lookup yields CDR1 LNHDA and CDR2 SQIVND (reference sequence). The CDR3 DNA reads as TGTGCCAGTAGTATAGGGGGGAGCCGAGCAAGACAGCCCCAGCATTTT. Residues: CASSIGGSRARQPQHF.

The V and J genes are TRBV28 and TRBJ2-3; no firm D call. From germline, CDR1 is MDHEN and CDR2 SYDVKM. The V and J ends lost 4 bases and 2 bases respectively, with 7 bases between them. The CDR3 is 13 residues long. CDR3 sequence: CASSSRLTDTQYF. CDR3 nucleotide sequence: TGTGCCAGCAGTTCCCGTCTCACAGATACGCAGTATTTT.